These 5 T cell receptor beta chains were all obtained from the same sample, sequenced in a study of molecular identifiers for immune sequencing clone quantification. From the PCR reads, TCRdb called clonotypes with MiXCR, one entry per CDR3 protein. The sample yields 75,000 to 95,000 distinct CDR3 sequences, around a quarter seen once. Sequenced input: naive CD8+ T cells from blood, with Jurkat cell RNA spiked in. The subset is: FACS-sorted CD8+CD4-CCR7+CD45RA+ naive T cells. All receptors come from a human donor in good health. Some libraries in this study had Jurkat cell RNA spiked in.

This chain uses TRBV11-2 with TRBJ2-5; 8 positions match TRBD2. This CDR3 comprises 13 residues. J gave up 4 bases and V 10 bases, and 8 bases lay outside the gene matches. Per the germline V gene, CDR1 is SGHAT and CDR2 is FQNNGV. This CDR3 reads CANRSGGPETQYF. CDR3 DNA: TGTGCCAACAGATCGGGGGGGCCAGAGACCCAGTACTTC.

This clonotype was observed a few times. The rearrangement uses TRBV19 and TRBJ1-5; D is possibly TRBD1 (5 bases). CDR3 length: 17 amino acids. The germline V and J ends were trimmed by 4 bases and 0 bases, with 16 bases remaining between them. Germline loops: CDR1 LNHDA, CDR2 SQIVND (reference sequence). CDR3 nucleotides: TGTGCCAGTAGTACCAGCTCGGGGGATTATAGCAATCAGCCCCAGCATTTT. This gives the protein CASSTSSGDYSNQPQHF.

Note on this clonotype: A clone one base away is much larger, so this may be a read error. No conserved phenylalanine or tryptophan ends this CDR3, so it is likely a read error. J is TRBJ2-1 and V is TRBV29-1; 12 bases are a match to TRBD1. Looked up from germline, CDR1 is SQVTM and CDR2 is ANQGSEA. CDR3 length: 13 residues. Trimming cost V 6 bases and J 9 bases; bases outside gene matches: 6. CDR3 sequence reads: CSVWGQGASEQFV. In nucleotides, the CDR3 is TGCAGCGTCTGGGGACAGGGGGCCAGTGAGCAGTTCGTC.

On this clonotype: One end of the junction fails to match germline, which may point to a read error. The chain employs TRBV2 and TRBJ2-5; D could derive from TRBD1 or TRBD2 (7 bases each). The CDR3 totals 16 residues. The germline CDR1 and CDR2 sequences are SNHLY and FYNNEI. In nucleotides, the CDR3 is TGTGCCAGCGCCGAGGGGGCGGGGGTGTCCCAAGAGACCCCGTACTTC. Translating gives CASAEGAGVSQETPYF.

This clonotype was counted only a few times. The chain combines TRBV27 with TRBJ2-7, with TRBD1 as a possible D gene (5 bases). The CDR3 runs 14 residues. The ends were cut back, 3 bases at V and 7 bases at J, with 16 bases in the middle. The V gene's germline CDR1 is MNHEY and CDR2 SMNVEV (reference sequence). The CDR3 sequence: CASSLWQGFGEQYF. CDR3 sequence (DNA): TGTGCCAGCAGTTTGTGGCAGGGCTTTGGAGAGCAGTACTTC.